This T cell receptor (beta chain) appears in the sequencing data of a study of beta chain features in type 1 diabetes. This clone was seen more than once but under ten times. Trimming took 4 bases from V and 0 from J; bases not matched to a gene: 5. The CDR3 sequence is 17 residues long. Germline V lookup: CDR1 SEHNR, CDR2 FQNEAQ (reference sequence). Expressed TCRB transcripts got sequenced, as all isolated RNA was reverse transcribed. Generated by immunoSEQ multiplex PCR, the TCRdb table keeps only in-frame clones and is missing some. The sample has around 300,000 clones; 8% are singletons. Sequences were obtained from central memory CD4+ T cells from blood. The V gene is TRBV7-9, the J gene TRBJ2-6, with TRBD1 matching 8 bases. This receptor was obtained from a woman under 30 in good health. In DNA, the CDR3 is TGTGCCAGCAGCTCCCCGGGACAGGTCTCTGGGGCCAACGTCCTGACTTTC. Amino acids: CASSSPGQVSGANVLTF. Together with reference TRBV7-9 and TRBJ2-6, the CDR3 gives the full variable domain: DTGVSQNPRHKITKRGQNVTFRCDPISEHNRLYWYRQTLGQGPEFLTYFQNEAQLEKSRLLSDRFSAERPKGSFSTLEIQRTEQGDSAMYLCASSSPGQVSGANVLTFGAGSRLTVL.